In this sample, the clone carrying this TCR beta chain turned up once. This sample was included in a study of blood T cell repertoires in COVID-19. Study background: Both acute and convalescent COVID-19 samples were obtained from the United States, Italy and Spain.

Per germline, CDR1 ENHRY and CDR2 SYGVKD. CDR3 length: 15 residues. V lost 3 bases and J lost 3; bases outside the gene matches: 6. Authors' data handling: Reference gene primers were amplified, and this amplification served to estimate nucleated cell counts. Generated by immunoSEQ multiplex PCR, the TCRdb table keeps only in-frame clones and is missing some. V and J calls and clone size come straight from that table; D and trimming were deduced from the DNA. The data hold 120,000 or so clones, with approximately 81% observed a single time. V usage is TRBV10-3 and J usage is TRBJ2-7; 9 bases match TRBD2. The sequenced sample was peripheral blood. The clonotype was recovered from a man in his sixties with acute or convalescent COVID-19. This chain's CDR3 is CAISDGLAGFYEQYF. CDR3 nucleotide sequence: TGTGCCATCAGTGACGGGCTAGCGGGGTTCTACGAGCAGTACTTC.